The 27 T cell receptor beta chains below were found in one sample sequenced in a study of T cells in pancreatic ductal adenocarcinoma. Only in-frame clones appear in the TCRdb table, and some are missing; sequencing was by immunoSEQ multiplex PCR. The data show about 16,000 clones, almost 90% seen once. The selected patients with pancreatic ductal adenocarcinoma had surgery but no neoadjuvant therapy. The sample comprised PBMCs. The receptor source for this set is a human donor with pancreatic ductal adenocarcinoma.

The chain carries TRBV30 and TRBJ1-6; 9 nucleotides match TRBD1. Unmatched junction bases numbered 10, after V lost 1 base and J lost 9 bases. Germline assignment: CDR1 GTSNPN and CDR2 SVGIG (reference sequence). The CDR3 totals 16 residues. The DNA of the CDR3 is TGTGCCTGGAGTGCGGGGGGACAGGGAATAGGTTCACCCCTCCACTTT. Its translation is CAWSAGGQGIGSPLHF.

In its sample, this clone was seen once. J is TRBJ1-1 and V is TRBV28; tentative D call: TRBD1 (6 bases). Trimming stripped 2 bases from V and 0 bases from J, with 13 bases between. Germline assignment: CDR1 MDHEN and CDR2 SYDVKM. The CDR3 runs 16 residues. The CDR3 loop is CASSLRIGDMNTEAFF. The CDR3, as DNA: TGTGCCAGCAGTTTAAGGATTGGGGACATGAACACTGAAGCTTTCTTT.

V usage is TRBV7-2 and J usage is TRBJ2-7; 8 bases are shared with TRBD1. Germline V gene data show CDR1 as SGHTA and CDR2 as FQGNSA. The CDR3 runs to 14 residues. The V and J ends lost 4 bases and 2 bases, in that order; junction bases with no gene match: 4. The DNA for the CDR3 is TGTGCCAGCAGCTACAGGGGGGCGACCTACGAGCAGTACTTC. It specifies CASSYRGATYEQYF. Full variable domain (outside the CDR3, taken from reference TRBV7-2 and TRBJ2-7): GAGVSQSPSNKVTEKGKDVELRCDPISGHTALYWYRQSLGQGLEFLIYFQGNSAPDKSGLPSDRFSAERTGGSVSTLTIQRTQQEDSAVYLCASSYRGATYEQYFGPGTRLTVT.

The chain is built from TRBV7-8 and TRBJ1-5, with 7 bases matching TRBD1. Germline CDR1 is SGHVS and CDR2 is FQNEAQ. J gave up 11 bases and V 5 bases, and 6 bases lay outside the gene matches. The CDR3 loop spans 12 amino acids. In nucleotides, the CDR3 is TGTGCCAGCAGCCCTCGACAGGGAGCCCAGCATTTT. Translation: CASSPRQGAQHF.

The V call is TRBV7-2, the J call TRBJ2-6; TRBD2 agrees at 7 bases. Germline V CDR1 and CDR2: SGHTA, FQGNSA. This CDR3 spans 17 amino acids. V lost 1 base and J lost 6; bases outside the gene matches: 9. Here the CDR3 reads CASSLEGGWSVANVLTF. DNA for the CDR3: TGTGCCAGCAGCTTAGAGGGAGGGTGGTCCGTGGCCAACGTCCTGACTTTC.

This chain joins TRBV7-9 and TRBJ1-1, with a possible D match to TRBD1 (6 bases). The CDR3 is 12 residues long. Germline V gives CDR1 SEHNR, CDR2 FQNEAQ (reference sequence). Trimming stripped 3 bases from V and 6 bases from J, with 8 bases between. The DNA for the CDR3 is TGTGCCAGCAGCTTTTCAGGGGCTGAAGCTTTCTTT. Protein: CASSFSGAEAFF.

The V gene is TRBV21-1, the J gene TRBJ2-1; the D segment call TRBD1 is taken from the table without a DNA check. TRBV21-1 is classified as a pseudogene. This CDR3 contains 15 residues. This chain's CDR3 is CAAYSYVGARNEQFF. In nucleotides, the CDR3 is TGTGCCGCATATTCTTACGTAGGGGCGAGGAATGAGCAGTTCTTC.

The chain employs TRBV6-1 and TRBJ2-7; D is ambiguous. Germline V CDR1 and CDR2: MNHNS, SASEGT. CDR3 length: 14 residues. V was shortened by 2 bases and J by 2 bases, with 10 bases between the two germline ends. CDR3 sequence reads: CASSERLAAYEQYF. CDR3 DNA sequence: TGTGCCAGCAGTGAACGGCTGGCGGCCTACGAGCAGTACTTC.

V gene TRBV6-5 combines with J gene TRBJ1-6; 7 nucleotides align to TRBD1. Germline V gene data show CDR1 as MNHEY and CDR2 as SVGAGI. V was pared by 6 bases and J by 6 bases, with 5 bases of the junction left unmatched. The CDR3 runs to 14 residues. In DNA, the CDR3 is TGTGCCAGCAGCTTGGGACAGCTTAATTCACCCCTCCACTTT. It encodes CASSLGQLNSPLHF.

This clone was seen just once. The rearrangement links TRBV27 to TRBJ1-2; perhaps TRBD1 as D (6 bases). V was trimmed by 5 bases and J by 7 bases, leaving 14 bases between them. The V gene's germline CDR1 is MNHEY and CDR2 SMNVEV (reference sequence). This CDR3 region has 13 residues. The CDR3 sequence: CASSPIRTVGYTF. The CDR3 DNA is TGTGCCAGCAGTCCGATTAGGACAGTTGGCTACACCTTC.

The sample holds one count of this clone. The V and J genes are TRBV19 and TRBJ1-5; weak D call: TRBD1 (5 bases). The CDR3 contains 15 residues. Trimming took 5 bases from V and 7 from J, leaving 18 bases between them. Germline V gives CDR1 LNHDA, CDR2 SQIVND (reference sequence). The CDR3 nucleotides are TGTGCCAGTAGTGGAGGAGGGGTCTGGGGGCAGCCCCAGCATTTT. Its translation: CASSGGGVWGQPQHF.

The chain recombines TRBV6-4 with TRBJ1-6; D unresolved. Germline-derived CDR1 and CDR2 are MRHNA and SNTAGT. With 3 bases removed from V and 8 bases from J, the gap between germline ends came to 11 bases. The CDR3 has 14 residues. The CDR3 region is CASSEGREDSPLHF. CDR3 bases: TGTGCCAGCAGTGAAGGCAGAGAGGATTCACCCCTCCACTTT.

The chain is built from TRBV7-2 and TRBJ1-1; the D gene is possibly TRBD1 (5 bases). Germline loops: CDR1 SGHTA, CDR2 FQGNSA. CDR3 length: 16 amino acids. Trimming stripped 0 bases from V and 3 bases from J, with 14 bases between. The CDR3 loop is CASSLAGQGLDTEAFF. The CDR3 DNA is TGTGCCAGCAGCTTAGCGGGTCAGGGTCTGGACACTGAAGCTTTCTTT. The complete variable domain, with remaining parts taken from reference TRBV7-2 and TRBJ1-1, reads GAGVSQSPSNKVTEKGKDVELRCDPISGHTALYWYRQSLGQGLEFLIYFQGNSAPDKSGLPSDRFSAERTGGSVSTLTIQRTQQEDSAVYLCASSLAGQGLDTEAFFGQGTRLTVV.

The chain uses TRBV5-4 and TRBJ1-2; the match to TRBD1 covers 11 bases. CDR1 is SGHNT and CDR2 is YYREEE in the germline V gene (reference sequence). With V trimmed by 3 bases and J by 6 bases, 10 bases remained unmatched. The CDR3 covers 16 residues. The CDR3 sequence is CASSSRTGGVGDGYTF. The CDR3 coding sequence is TGTGCCAGCAGCTCAAGGACAGGGGGCGTGGGCGATGGCTACACCTTC.

The chain carries TRBV7-9 and TRBJ2-1, with 9 bases matching TRBD2. Germline-derived CDR1 and CDR2 are SEHNR and FQNEAQ (reference sequence). The CDR3 runs to 16 residues. V dropped 1 base and J dropped 6; count of bases not matched to a gene: 7. CDR3: CASSLVVAGVGNEQFF. In DNA, the CDR3 is TGTGCCAGCAGCTTAGTAGTAGCGGGGGTAGGCAATGAGCAGTTCTTC.

V gene TRBV19 combines with J gene TRBJ2-7, with a tentative D call TRBD1 (6 bases). V was cut by 4 bases and J by 0 bases, with 16 bases left in between. Germline V CDR1 and CDR2: LNHDA, SQIVND (reference sequence). The CDR3 has 16 amino acids. The CDR3 DNA reads TGTGCCAGTAGTACTACCGACAGGAAGAGCTCCTACGAGCAGTACTTC. Translation gives CASSTTDRKSSYEQYF.

V gene TRBV7-2 combines with J gene TRBJ1-5; tentative D call: TRBD1 (5 bases). The ends were cut back, 1 base at V and 4 bases at J, with 11 bases in the middle. Germline V gene lookup returns CDR1 SGHTA and CDR2 FQGNSA. CDR3 size: 15 residues. CDR3 in amino acids: CASSLDAGLNQPQHF. The CDR3 nucleotides read TGTGCCAGCAGCTTAGATGCAGGGCTGAATCAGCCCCAGCATTTT.

The chain has TRBV6-5 and TRBJ2-7; D unresolved. The CDR3 spans 13 residues. With 2 bases removed from V and 4 bases from J, the gap between germline ends came to 9 bases. The germline V gene has CDR1 MNHEY and CDR2 SVGAGI. The CDR3 nucleotides read TGTGCCAGCAGTTACAACACACGATACGAGCAGTACTTC. Amino acid sequence: CASSYNTRYEQYF.

The J gene is TRBJ1-4, the V gene TRBV15; no firm D call. The germline CDR1 and CDR2 sequences are LNHNV and YYDKDF (reference sequence). CDR3 size: 13 residues. V was trimmed by 2 bases and J by 4 bases, leaving 5 bases between them. CDR3: CATSRIYNEKLFF. The CDR3 DNA follows: TGTGCCACCAGCAGAATATATAATGAAAAACTGTTTTTT.

The chain joins TRBV7-3 to TRBJ2-7; TRBD1 matches at 7 bases. Trimming cost V 5 bases and J 4 bases; bases outside gene matches: 8. CDR1 and CDR2 from the germline V gene are SGHTA and FQGTGA. The CDR3 has 14 amino acids. In DNA form, the CDR3 reads TGTGCCAGCAGCCCCGGGACAGATCATTACGAGCAGTACTTC. Protein product: CASSPGTDHYEQYF.

The rearrangement uses TRBV4-2 and TRBJ2-7; D perhaps matches TRBD1 (6 bases). Germline CDR1 is LGHNA and CDR2 is YNFKEQ. V was pared by 4 bases and J by 12 bases, with 19 bases between. This CDR3 spans 13 amino acids. As DNA, the CDR3 is TGTGCCAGCAGCCTCGCGCCCCGGGACATGTCGTACTTC. As protein: CASSLAPRDMSYF.

The chain recombines TRBV5-1 with TRBJ1-5; possible D gene TRBD1, 5 bases. Deletions cut 0 bases from V and 2 bases from J, with 12 bases between. The length of the CDR3 is 16 residues. CDR1 is SGHRS, CDR2 YFSETQ, per germline. This chain's CDR3 is CASSLGAGKGNQPQHF. The CDR3 DNA is TGCGCCAGCAGCTTGGGGGCAGGGAAGGGCAATCAGCCCCAGCATTTT.

V is TRBV19 and J is TRBJ1-2; TRBD1 might be the D (6 bases). With 10 bases removed from V and 8 bases from J, the gap between germline ends came to 14 bases. CDR1 LNHDA and CDR2 SQIVND come from the germline V gene (reference sequence). The CDR3 spans 11 residues. The CDR3 DNA sequence: TGTGCCATCTTAAACAGGGACGGCTACACCTTC. This codes for CAILNRDGYTF.

The chain links TRBV9 to TRBJ1-1; tentatively, D is TRBD1 (5 bases). The CDR3 sequence is 14 residues long. Germline V gene sequence: CDR1 SGDLS, CDR2 YYNGEE. V was clipped by 4 bases and J by 6 bases, with 16 bases between them. CDR3 protein: CASSPTSGGAEAFF. In nucleotides, the CDR3 is TGTGCCAGCAGCCCCACCTCGGGGGGGGCTGAAGCTTTCTTT.

The count of this clone is one. The chain recombines TRBV11-3 with TRBJ2-3; TRBD2 matches 8 bases. Germline V gene lookup returns CDR1 SGHNT and CDR2 YENEEA. The CDR3 is 17 amino acids. Trimming removed 2 bases from V and 1 base from J; junction bases left unmatched: 8. The CDR3: CASSLRVQAGGTDTQYF. Written as DNA, the CDR3 is TGTGCCAGCAGCTTAAGGGTCCAAGCGGGGGGCACAGATACGCAGTATTTT.

The chain couples TRBV5-1 to TRBJ2-1; the D gene is possibly TRBD1 (6 bases). Germline V gives CDR1 SGHRS, CDR2 YFSETQ. Trimming stripped 5 bases from V and 0 bases from J, with 15 bases between. This CDR3 is 16 amino acids long. For the CDR3, the DNA is TGCGCCAGCAGAAAACAGGGCTTGAGCTCCTACAATGAGCAGTTCTTC. This encodes CASRKQGLSSYNEQFF.

This CDR3 is CASSEDISYGYTF. CDR3 bases: TGTGCCAGTAGTGAGGACATCTCTTATGGCTACACCTTC. The rearrangement uses TRBV19 and TRBJ1-2; the D gene is possibly TRBD1 (5 bases). The germline CDR1 and CDR2 sequences are LNHDA and SQIVND (reference sequence). This CDR3 has 13 residues. V lost 5 bases and J lost 5, with 12 bases in between.